The 18 T cell receptor beta chains in this list originate from one sample, sequenced in a study of vaccination and CD4 T cells after COVID-19. Cultured CD4+ T cell DNA underwent sequencing with the Oncomine TCR Beta short-read assay. TCRdb processed the PCR reads anew with MiXCR; each CDR3 protein has one entry. The data show 14,000 to 15,000 distinct CDR3 sequences, roughly four fifths seen once. These receptors' antigens are unknown. Treatment: approximately 11-day PBMC culture with coronavirus spike peptide pools or control peptides (ViraFEST assay). Sequencing input: CD4+ T cells from blood, cultured in vitro. These receptors originate from a human donor who had recovered from COVID-19.

The chain has TRBV19 and TRBJ1-5; TRBD1 aligns across 12 bases. Germline V gives CDR1 LNHDA, CDR2 SQIVND (reference sequence). V lost 1 base to trimming and J lost 7 bases; unmatched junction nucleotides: 5. This CDR3 contains 16 residues. The CDR3 loop reads CASSIGGTGGWQPQHF. The CDR3 nucleotides are TGTGCCAGTAGTATAGGTGGGACAGGGGGCTGGCAGCCCCAGCATTTT.

The chain joins TRBV7-3 to TRBJ2-1; 8 bases are shared with TRBD2. From germline, CDR1 is SGHTA and CDR2 FQGTGA. Trimming at V came to 2 bases and at J to 7 bases, leaving 10 bases not matched to a gene. This CDR3 has 16 residues. DNA for the CDR3: TGTGCCAGCAGCTTATTGTTTAGCGGGATTGGAAATGAGCAGTTCTTC. Translating it yields CASSLLFSGIGNEQFF.

The chain has TRBV4-1 and TRBJ2-3, with D uncertain. The germline V and J ends were trimmed by 4 bases and 6 bases, with 14 bases remaining between them. The germline CDR1 and CDR2 sequences are MGHRA and YSYEKL. The CDR3 has 14 residues. CDR3 DNA: TGCGCCAGCAGCCGCGGATCGTCAGGCGATACGCAGTATTTT. Its translation is CASSRGSSGDTQYF.

This clonotype was detected only a few times. The chain combines TRBV20-1 with TRBJ1-2, with 7 bases identical to TRBD1. V trimming: 6 bases; J trimming: 4 bases; junction bases outside the gene matches: 14. CDR3 length equals 15 residues. Germline V CDR1 and CDR2: DFQATT, SNEGSKA (reference sequence). Here the CDR3 DNA reads TGCAGTGCCCGCCGCCCACCGACAGGGAGCTATGGCTACACCTTC. This encodes CSARRPPTGSYGYTF.

The chain combines TRBV6-1 with TRBJ1-4; the match to TRBD1 covers 9 bases. The CDR3 spans 15 residues. The germline CDR1 and CDR2 sequences are MNHNS and SASEGT. Trimming removed 3 bases from V and 4 bases from J; junction bases left unmatched: 3. CDR3 loop: CASSELDRGNEKLFF. The CDR3 DNA is TGTGCCAGCAGTGAGTTGGACAGGGGTAATGAAAAACTGTTTTTT.

The V call is TRBV15, the J call TRBJ1-5; D is unresolved. Trimming took off 0 bases at V and 6 bases at J, with 6 bases between the two ends. The CDR3 consists of 13 residues. Germline V gene lookup returns CDR1 LNHNV and CDR2 YYDKDF (reference sequence). DNA for the CDR3: TGTGCCACCAGCAGAGATTTCGCTCAGCCCCAGCATTTT. This translates into CATSRDFAQPQHF.

J is TRBJ2-5 and V is TRBV6-5; 9 nucleotides match TRBD1. The CDR3 totals 17 residues. Looked up from germline, CDR1 is MNHEY and CDR2 is SVGAGI. The trim removed 0 bases at V and 4 bases at J, leaving 9 bases unmatched. CDR3 sequence reads: CASSYSKWTGAGETQYF. The CDR3 DNA reads as TGTGCCAGCAGTTACTCGAAGTGGACAGGGGCCGGAGAGACCCAGTACTTC.

The chain links TRBV12-3 or TRBV12-4 to TRBJ1-2, with D unresolved. V lost 5 bases to trimming and J lost 4 bases, with 17 bases between them. The CDR3 totals 15 residues. The DNA of the CDR3 is TGTGCCAGCAGTAGATCGACCCCCCGGGGCTATGGCTACACCTTC. Its translation is CASSRSTPRGYGYTF.

The chain links TRBV24-1 to TRBJ1-3, with 11 bases that match TRBD1. V shed 5 bases, J shed 4 bases, and the junction held 9 bases outside the gene matches. This CDR3 has 17 amino acids. Per the germline V gene, CDR1 is KGHDR and CDR2 is SFDVKD. DNA of the CDR3: TGTGCCACCAGTGGGACAGGGGGCACTACCAGCGGAAACACCATATATTTT. It specifies CATSGTGGTTSGNTIYF.

V and J are TRBV20-1 and TRBJ1-3; no clear D gene. V lost 1 base to trimming and J lost 1 base, with 8 bases between them. The CDR3 extends over 14 amino acids. Germline CDR1 and CDR2: DFQATT and SNEGSKA (reference sequence). CDR3 region: CSARGPGSGNTIYF. For the CDR3, the DNA is TGCAGTGCTAGAGGCCCGGGGTCTGGAAACACCATATATTTT.

The chain has TRBV7-2 and TRBJ1-2, with TRBD1 matching 12 bases. Germline CDR1 reads SGHTA; CDR2 reads FQGNSA. V gave up 7 bases and J gave up 7 bases; unmatched junction bases: 4. CDR3 size: 13 residues. The CDR3 loop is CASKGTGGFGYTF. The CDR3 nucleotides read TGTGCCAGCAAGGGGACAGGGGGCTTTGGCTACACCTTC.

This chain links TRBV20-1 with TRBJ2-7; TRBD2 matches 7 bases. Trimming took 1 base from V and 0 from J; bases not matched to a gene: 12. Germline CDR1 is DFQATT and CDR2 is SNEGSKA (reference sequence). The length of the CDR3 is 17 residues. The CDR3 here is CSARAEWGGVSSYEQYF. The DNA for the CDR3 is TGCAGTGCTAGAGCAGAATGGGGGGGGGTTAGCTCCTACGAGCAGTACTTC.

The chain combines TRBV7-9 with TRBJ1-4; D ambiguous. Trimming removed 1 base from V and 2 bases from J, with 8 bases in between. The V gene's germline CDR1 is SEHNR and CDR2 FQNEAQ (reference sequence). This CDR3 is 15 amino acids long. The CDR3, as DNA: TGTGCCAGCAGCTTAGGTTCTCTGACTAATGAAAAACTGTTTTTT. Translation gives CASSLGSLTNEKLFF. The whole variable domain, filled in from reference TRBV7-9 and TRBJ1-4, reads DTGVSQNPRHKITKRGQNVTFRCDPISEHNRLYWYRQTLGQGPEFLTYFQNEAQLEKSRLLSDRFSAERPKGSFSTLEIQRTEQGDSAMYLCASSLGSLTNEKLFFGSGTQLSVL.

CDR3: CASRTTGRSEKLFF. DNA for the CDR3: TGTGCCAGCAGAACTACAGGTAGGAGTGAAAAACTGTTTTTT. V and J are TRBV7-9 and TRBJ1-4, with D possibly matching TRBD1 (5 bases). The CDR3 totals 14 residues. Germline lookup yields CDR1 SEHNR and CDR2 FQNEAQ (reference sequence). The V and J ends lost 6 bases and 7 bases respectively, with 15 bases between them. The complete variable domain, with remaining parts taken from reference TRBV7-9 and TRBJ1-4, reads DTGVSQNPRHKITKRGQNVTFRCDPISEHNRLYWYRQTLGQGPEFLTYFQNEAQLEKSRLLSDRFSAERPKGSFSTLEIQRTEQGDSAMYLCASRTTGRSEKLFFGSGTQLSVL.

The chain joins TRBV7-9 to TRBJ2-7; D gene uncertain. Germline V gene data show CDR1 as SEHNR and CDR2 as FQNEAQ (reference sequence). Trimming cost V 4 bases and J 5 bases, with 18 bases left between them. This CDR3 contains 15 residues. CDR3 nucleotide sequence: TGTGCCAGCAGCTCCGCGGCGTTAACAGCCCACGAGCAGTACTTC. Protein: CASSSAALTAHEQYF.

The chain links TRBV21-1 to TRBJ1-3; the table's D call, TRBD1, was not checked against the DNA. TRBV21-1 is marked as a pseudogene. This CDR3 region has 18 residues. The CDR3 sequence: CASSKVWGPHTCGNTIYF. The CDR3, as DNA: TGTGCCAGCAGCAAAGTCTGGGGGCCGCACACTTGTGGAAACACCATATATTTT.

The chain is built from TRBV6-2 or TRBV6-3 and TRBJ2-7, with 11 bases that match TRBD2. The trim removed 6 bases at V and 2 bases at J, leaving 9 bases unmatched. The CDR3 totals 16 residues. Germline lookup yields CDR1 MNHEY and CDR2 SVGEGT. CDR3 sequence reads: CASRQTGTSGPYEQYF. The CDR3 region has the DNA TGTGCCAGCAGACAAACCGGGACTAGCGGACCCTACGAGCAGTACTTC.

V usage is TRBV12-3 or TRBV12-4 and J usage is TRBJ1-2, with unresolved D. The CDR3 loop spans 13 amino acids. The germline V and J ends were trimmed by 2 bases and 8 bases, with 12 bases remaining between them. The CDR3 spells CASSLRAGGGYTF. The CDR3 nucleotides read TGTGCCAGCAGTTTAAGGGCAGGTGGCGGCTACACCTTC.